This T cell receptor beta chain originates from a study of blood T cell repertoires in COVID-19. Profiling relied on immunoSEQ multiplex PCR, and the TCRdb table lists in-frame clones only, not all of them. Among about 300,000 clones listed, around 90% were seen once. CDR1 and CDR2 from the germline V gene are SGHRS and YFSETQ. The germline V and J ends were trimmed by 2 bases and 5 bases, with 8 bases remaining between them. CDR3 size: 13 residues. The chain has TRBV5-1 and TRBJ1-5, with D uncertain. The specimen sequenced was peripheral blood. This clonotype was sampled from a man between 18 and 35 years old with active or convalescent COVID-19. The CDR3 DNA reads TGCGCCAGCAGCTTTCTCGGGGATCAGCCCCAGCATTTT. Residues: CASSFLGDQPQHF.